This T cell receptor (beta chain) was recorded in a study of cytomegalovirus exposure and HLA in healthy donors listed by TCRdb under 2017. Study-wide context: In an earlier analysis of under 750 of the donors, less than 350 Gb of sequence data and some 120 million unique TCR beta sequences from 150 million to 200 million T cells were reported. HLA typing included class I and class II loci at four-digit resolution. Among some 410 genotyped donors of the cohort, an average of 235,054 unique TCR beta nucleotide sequences were sequenced per donor, roughly 20% of them non-productive. Rather than drawing on any new phenotypic data, the later analysis identified candidate immune exposures from TCR beta sequences and the way those sequences occurred across donors. The study aimed to test whether signatures of past pathogen exposure could be identified by cataloging public T cell receptors. Roughly five DR-DQ haplotypes were treated as single units for association and clustering because of strong linkage in the cohort. A separate validation cohort of 100 to 150 different subjects was used in addition to the approximately 640-subject first cohort. Donor age, sex, ethnicity and CMV serostatus were compiled alongside the repertoire data. The number of typed donors differed by locus: about 629-640 for A, B, C, DRB1 and DQB1; approximately 520 for DQA1; 606 for DPA1; and about 450 for DPB1. To study patterns of TCR occurrence, a later analysis re-analyzed previously published TCR beta repertoires from 500 to 850 donors and added high-resolution HLA genotyping. Of the roughly 400 genotyped donors, 65% to 90% fell in the genetic ancestry cluster associated with self-reported Caucasian donors. Using immunosequencing, the study profiled T cell repertoires from roughly 650 subjects and related those repertoires to cytomegalovirus serostatus. An early release covering around 630 HLA-typed donors comprised 300 to 350 gigabases of sequencing data and tens of millions of unique TCR sequences. The study combined high-throughput TCR immunosequencing, statistical association of individual TCRs with disease status, and machine learning to predict cytomegalovirus infection status. In a later genetic analysis, genome-wide SNP genotypes for about 65% of the roughly 670 donors were used, and that subset was treated as a discovery cohort. All discovery cohort repertoires had been generated on a single sequencing platform. To decide whether each TCR beta V gene segment behaved as functional or pseudogenic, an earlier analysis of some 600 of the donors relied on high-throughput TCR beta sequencing. Broader findings and caveats from the paper: Sequencing depth was assumed to be roughly uniform across donors in the presence/absence analyses, though that assumption may not hold. In both the original and validation cohorts, the classifier was reported to diagnose cytomegalovirus status with high specificity and sensitivity. Linkage disequilibrium might explain the correlated functional status among segregating V segments, but an unknown experimental factor could not be excluded. The cohort was sequenced for TCR beta chains only, and without alpha or paired-chain data the features that could be detected were limited. A later analysis reported that several top co-occurrence clusters appeared linked to parvovirus B19, influenza, CMV and Epstein-Barr virus. While some public TCRs were present in many individuals, most TCR sequences turned up only very rarely across donors. Specific HLA alleles were associated with 16,951 TCR beta sequences at a false discovery rate of 0.05 in a later analysis. Compared with equally common non-associated chains, HLA-associated TCR beta chains in a later analysis were more clonally expanded and had lower generation probabilities. When HLA alleles, especially DR and DQ, strongly co-occurred, attributing TCR associations to individual alleles was difficult. For the cohort, immune exposure information was limited to CMV serostatus. V-gene and J-gene trimming of TCR beta chains was associated with a missense DCLRE1C variant in a later genetic analysis, and the association was replicated in an independent cohort. In vitro tests confirmed that a few of the cytomegalovirus-associated TCR beta chains recognize cytomegalovirus antigens. Because counts were too low, about 18 rarely observed V segments, including chromosome 9 orphons, were excluded from the earlier analysis of several hundred of the donors. A group of highly shared sequence variants was considered likely to be a technical artifact of the sequencing pipeline. A total of about 150 TCR beta chains were listed by the study as associated with cytomegalovirus. In a later genetic analysis, fewer N-insertions in productive TCRs were reported among donors in an Asian-associated ancestry cluster than the roughly 710-donor mean. The authors suggested that the approach could potentially be extended to other disease states and immunological phenotypes. A further reported finding was that TCR beta sequences accurately predicted the HLA-A and HLA-B alleles for most subjects in the first cohort. Because HLA typing was unavailable for some donors at each locus, only the typed subset was used in association tests. Some IMGT-functional V segments, including TRBV6-2 and TRBV6-3, could not be told apart with the 87-base-pair reads, so those segments were excluded. According to a later analysis, most CMV-associated TCR beta chains appeared to be HLA-restricted, and the HLA associations seemed to be driven largely by CMV exposure. In a later analysis, TCR association rates were found to vary across HLA loci, with the most associated TCRs seen for DRB1 alleles and the fewest for HLA-C alleles. In an earlier analysis of about 600 of the donors, most TCR beta V segments appeared in productive rearrangements about 87% or about 30% of the time, broadly matching IMGT annotations.

Library construction relied on the immunoSEQ multiplex PCR assay. For the multiplex PCR, a mixture combining 60 forward primers for TCR Vbeta segments and 13 reverse primers for TCR Jbeta segments was used. Amplification of the CDR3 region of rearranged TCR beta genes was performed with a multiplex PCR assay on genomic DNA. Amplified TCR beta libraries were sequenced as 87-base-pair reads on the Illumina HiSeq System. Per the original workflow: Across the roughly 670 repertoires, a later analysis counted approximately 83 million unique TCR beta chains, around 10 million of which were shared by at least two donors. A nearest-neighbor algorithm error-corrected the raw reads and collapsed the reads into unique sequences, merging closely related sequences to remove PCR and sequencing errors. V, D and J gene segments were assigned by aligning CDR3 sequences to IMGT reference sequences. Each retained sequence needed at least a six-nucleotide match to both a V gene segment and a J gene segment. Rearrangements were classified as productive when the CDR3 lacked stop codons and remained in frame with V and J, and all other rearrangements were classified as non-productive. Following IMGT convention, CDR3 was defined as the stretch from the second conserved V-encoded cysteine up to the conserved J-encoded phenylalanine. Sequences without an unambiguous match to a single V gene segment were excluded from the earlier analysis of 587 of the donors. In an earlier analysis of several hundred of the donors, a V segment was called functional when productive rearrangements were above 56.7%, and segregating when the standard deviation between donors exceeded 5%. A statistical classification framework was built for diagnosing cytomegalovirus status from the catalog of TCR beta chain sequences. A later analysis assigned V and J genes by comparing TCR nucleotide sequences with IMGT/GENE-DB human TR gene sequences. A later analysis assigned CDR3 sequences and most-parsimonious VDJ recombination scenarios with the TCRdist pipeline. A later analysis defined each TCR beta chain by its CDR3 amino acid sequence plus V-gene family, and excluded reads lacking a unique V-gene family. As a way to deal with suspected cross-contamination and a sequencing artifact, a later analysis dropped 592 nucleotide sequences that were highly shared and had low generation probability. For each public chain, a later analysis derived a clonal expansion index from normalized ranks of inferred template counts within each repertoire. Generation probabilities in a later analysis came from a VDJ recombination model fitted to out-of-frame rearrangements, and those results were checked against IGoR. In a later analysis, hypergeometric tests were used to score TCR-TCR, TCR-HLA and TCR-CMV co-occurrence, with a repertoire-size bias correction applied to TCR pairs. False discovery rates were estimated in a later analysis by permuting HLA or CMV assignments 20 times. In a later analysis, co-occurring TCRs were grouped with DBSCAN, and TCRdist sequence similarity was added when clustering was performed within HLA-allele-positive subsets. Co-occurrence clustering excluded repertoires with fewer than 30,000 or more than 120,000 public chains, plus five with anomalous nucleotide sharing. The table comes from immuneACCESS by way of TCRdb, which keeps in-frame sequences with V and J called. Part of the clones is missing from these tables; in studies checked, under half for an unresolved V gene and the rest for unknown reasons. Clone size and the V and J calls come from that table; the DNA yielded D and trimming. Within this sample are fewer than 200,000 clones, with more than 70% of them counted one time only. The top ten clonotypes cover under 1.5% of the sample.

V trim: 3 bases; J trim: 2 bases; unmatched bases: 5. Measured from the cysteine to the phenylalanine, the CDR3 is 15 residues long. The only DNA kept is the CDR3, 45 bases in frame from the first base. Taken from the germline V gene (reference sequence), the CDR1 and CDR2 loops are GTSNPN and SVGIG. Comments on this clone: The target of this receptor is not known. There are no base qualities to consult, and no much larger clone falls within one base.

The cohort was made up of about 610 healthy bone marrow donors. All cohort members were sampled while nominally healthy, although unrecorded immune exposures were likely present. The donor was CMV seronegative and was included in the group of 352 seronegative cohort members. A peripheral blood sample was collected from each donor, and TCR beta sequencing was performed on peripheral blood mononuclear cells. The Qiagen DNeasy Blood Extraction Kit was used to extract genomic DNA from the blood cell samples. This receptor chain uses TRBV30 and TRBJ2-5; 11 central bases correspond to TRBD1. The origin of this receptor is a man in his sixties in good health and CMV-seronegative. The sequenced sample was PBMCs. The nucleotide sequence is given as TGTGCCTGGAGGAACCGGGACAGGGGGCAAGAGACCCAGTACTTC. Its protein is CAWRNRDRGQETQYF.